This T cell receptor (beta chain) came from a study of human T cells and chemical hapten exposure. TCRdb fed the RACE reads into MiXCR, producing one record per CDR3 protein. Of about 120,000 distinct CDR3 sequences detected, about 11% appear once; the ten largest clones hold over 2%. This clonotype was picked up a small number of times. What it binds is unknown. General study findings and limits: No shift was seen in TCRs above 1 in 1000 frequency with DPC sensitization.

The CDR3 consists of 13 residues. CDR1 and CDR2 from the germline V gene are SGHRS and YFSETQ. V lost 0 bases to trimming and J lost 4 bases, with 4 bases between them. The time point is: patch test 3, about 24 weeks after DPC sensitization. The treatment is: therapeutic diphenylcyclopropenone sensitization with weekly scalp DPC. From whole blood left unfractionated, total RNA was extracted. V is TRBV5-1 and J is TRBJ2-2; the D is unclear. The sequenced sample was whole blood, obtained in connection with sensitization to the hapten diphenylcyclopropenone (DPC). The receptor was isolated from a woman aged 50 to 65 with alopecia areata. Some clones in this sample may be carry-over from other donors' samples. DNA of the CDR3: TGCGCCAGCAGCTTGGAAAGCACCGGGGAGCTGTTTTTT. Protein sequence: CASSLESTGELFF.